These T cell receptor beta chains were read from a single sample in a study of blood T cell repertoires in COVID-19. Data came from immunoSEQ multiplex PCR; TCRdb stores just in-frame clones and leaves some out. Among about 260,000 clones listed, over 75% were seen once. Sequenced: peripheral blood. The receptors originated from a woman in her seventies with COVID-19, enrolled during active disease. Each CDR3 is given with its conserved first and last residue. A D gene is named only where the DNA matches it firmly. The listing skips clone size in some rows; elsewhere it reads once, few, many or a size class.

length	V	J	D	size	CDR3	DNA
12	TRBV7-9	TRBJ1-4	NA	NA	CASSFTTQELFF	TGTGCCAGCAGCTTCACCACACAGGAACTGTTTTTT
12	TRBV20-1	TRBJ2-5	NA	NA	CSASWQGETQYF	TGCAGTGCTAGTTGGCAGGGGGAGACCCAGTACTTC
15	TRBV28	TRBJ1-2	NA	NA	CASSLPVGRNYGYTF	TGTGCCAGCAGTTTACCCGTCGGGAGAAACTATGGCTACACCTTC
14	TRBV28	TRBJ2-3	NA	NA	CASRAHEITDTQYF	TGTGCCAGCAGAGCCCACGAAATCACAGATACGCAGTATTTT
14	TRBV27	TRBJ2-2	NA	NA	CASSVLVENGELFF	TGTGCCAGCAGTGTTTTAGTGGAGAACGGGGAGCTGTTTTTT
15	TRBV27	TRBJ2-7	TRBD2	NA	CASTPFGSGSNEQYF	TGTGCCAGCACCCCGTTCGGAAGCGGGAGTAACGAGCAGTACTTC
13	TRBV30	TRBJ1-6	NA	NA	CAWSGQYNSPLHF	TGTGCCTGGAGTGGTCAGTATAATTCACCCCTCCACTTT
17	TRBV5-6	TRBJ2-6	NA	NA	CASSWRDSNSGANVLTF	TGTGCCAGCAGCTGGCGGGACTCCAACTCTGGGGCCAACGTCCTGACTTTC
16	TRBV6-2/TRBV6-3	TRBJ2-7	TRBD1	NA	CASSYNLDRDTYEQYF	TGTGCCAGCAGTTACAACCTGGACAGGGACACCTACGAGCAGTACTTC
14	TRBV7-3	TRBJ2-5	TRBD1	NA	CASSAQGAQGTQYF	TGTGCCAGCAGCGCACAGGGGGCGCAAGGGACCCAGTACTTC
12	TRBV10-3	TRBJ2-7	NA	NA	CAISESGVRQYF	TGTGCCATCAGTGAGTCGGGCGTGAGGCAGTACTTC
15	TRBV7-3	TRBJ1-6	TRBD1	NA	CASSATGTGSSPLHF	TGTGCCAGCAGCGCAACCGGGACAGGGAGTTCACCCCTCCACTTT
12	TRBV7-9	TRBJ1-2	NA	NA	CASSSGEQARIF	TGTGCCAGCAGCTCTGGGGAGCAGGCTAGGATCTTC
18	TRBV28	TRBJ1-6	NA	NA	CASSFGRGFLFYNSPLHF	TGTGCCAGCAGTTTTGGCAGGGGCTTTCTTTTCTATAATTCACCCCTCCACTTT
15	TRBV4-1	TRBJ2-7	TRBD2	NA	CASSRPAGGLYEQYF	TGCGCCAGCAGCCGCCCAGCGGGAGGGCTTTACGAGCAGTACTTC
13	TRBV30	TRBJ2-1	TRBD1	NA	CAYGQGALNEQFF	TGTGCCTACGGACAGGGGGCATTGAATGAGCAGTTCTTC
15	TRBV2	TRBJ2-7	NA	NA	CASSGGRVRSYEQYF	TGTGCCAGCAGTGGTGGCAGGGTACGGTCCTACGAGCAGTACTTC
17	TRBV28	TRBJ2-3	NA	NA	CASRPWEVDKYRDTQYF	TGTGCCAGCAGACCGTGGGAAGTGGACAAATATCGAGATACGCAGTATTTT
14	TRBV5-1	TRBJ1-5	TRBD1	NA	CASSATGNGEPQHF	TGCGCCAGCAGCGCGACAGGGAACGGCGAGCCCCAGCATTTT
15	TRBV7-3	TRBJ2-7	NA	NA	CASSLGGKVNDEQYF	TGTGCCAGCAGCTTAGGCGGGAAGGTTAACGACGAGCAGTACTTC
17	TRBV5-6	TRBJ2-1	TRBD2	NA	CASSLGLTGGLLSEQFF	TGTGCCAGCAGCTTGGGGCTAACGGGAGGGCTTTTGAGTGAGCAGTTCTTC
14	TRBV20-1	TRBJ2-7	TRBD2	NA	CSASGLAVGHEQYF	TGCAGTGCTAGTGGACTAGCGGTAGGGCACGAGCAGTACTTC
12	TRBV2	TRBJ2-5	NA	NA	CASSEQEETQYF	TGTGCCAGCAGTGAACAGGAAGAGACCCAGTACTTC
15	TRBV9	TRBJ1-1	NA	NA	CASSSTGQLNTEAFF	TGTGCCAGCAGCTCTACGGGACAATTGAACACTGAAGCTTTCTTT
12	TRBV13	TRBJ2-3	NA	NA	CASSSPRNTQYF	TGTGCCAGCAGCTCCCCCAGGAATACGCAGTATTTT
12	TRBV3-1/TRBV3-2	TRBJ2-7	TRBD1	once	CASSHSGGEQYF	TGTGCCAGCAGCCATTCAGGGGGCGAGCAGTACTTC
17	TRBV5-1	TRBJ2-7	TRBD2	NA	CASSGTSGSPPTYEQYF	TGCGCCAGCAGCGGGACTAGCGGGAGCCCCCCCACCTACGAGCAGTACTTC
14	TRBV19	TRBJ2-7	NA	NA	CASSPLGGYSEQYF	TGTGCCAGTAGCCCCCTTGGGGGGTACAGCGAGCAGTACTTC
13	TRBV10-3	TRBJ1-1	TRBD1	once	CAMRGTDYTEAFF	TGTGCCATGCGAGGGACAGACTACACTGAAGCTTTCTTT
16	TRBV19	TRBJ2-3	TRBD2	NA	CASSDLTSGRGYTQYF	TGTGCCAGTAGTGACCTTACTAGCGGGAGAGGGTATACGCAGTATTTT
13	TRBV10-3	TRBJ1-4	NA	NA	CAISLGQNEKLFF	TGTGCCATCAGCCTCGGACAGAATGAAAAACTGTTTTTT